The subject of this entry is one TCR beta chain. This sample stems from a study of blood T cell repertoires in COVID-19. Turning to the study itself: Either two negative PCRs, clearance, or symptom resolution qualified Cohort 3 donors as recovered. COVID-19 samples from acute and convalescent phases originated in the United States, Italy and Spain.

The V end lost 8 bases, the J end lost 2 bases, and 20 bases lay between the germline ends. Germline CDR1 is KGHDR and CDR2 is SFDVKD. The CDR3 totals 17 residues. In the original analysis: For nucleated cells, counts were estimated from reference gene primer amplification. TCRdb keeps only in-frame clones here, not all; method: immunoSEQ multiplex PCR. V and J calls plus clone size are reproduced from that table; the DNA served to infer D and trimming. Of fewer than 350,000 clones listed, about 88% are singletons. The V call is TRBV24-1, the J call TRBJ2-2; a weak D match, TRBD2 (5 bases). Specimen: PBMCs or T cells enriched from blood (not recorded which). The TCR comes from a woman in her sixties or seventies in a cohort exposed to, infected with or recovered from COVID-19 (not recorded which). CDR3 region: CATKGDDRGVNTGELFF. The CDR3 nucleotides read TGTGCCACCAAGGGAGATGATCGGGGAGTTAACACCGGGGAGCTGTTTTTT.